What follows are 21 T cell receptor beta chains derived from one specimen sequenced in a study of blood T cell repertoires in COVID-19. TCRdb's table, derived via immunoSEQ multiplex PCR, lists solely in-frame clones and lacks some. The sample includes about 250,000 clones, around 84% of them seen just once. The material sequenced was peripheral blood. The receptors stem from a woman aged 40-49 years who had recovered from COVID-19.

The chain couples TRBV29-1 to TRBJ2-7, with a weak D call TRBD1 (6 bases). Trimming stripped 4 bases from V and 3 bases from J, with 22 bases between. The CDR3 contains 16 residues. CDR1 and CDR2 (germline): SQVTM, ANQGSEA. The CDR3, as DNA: TGCAGCGTTGGGGGGCAGAGGGCAGGGGCTCACTACGAGCAGTACTTC. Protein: CSVGGQRAGAHYEQYF.

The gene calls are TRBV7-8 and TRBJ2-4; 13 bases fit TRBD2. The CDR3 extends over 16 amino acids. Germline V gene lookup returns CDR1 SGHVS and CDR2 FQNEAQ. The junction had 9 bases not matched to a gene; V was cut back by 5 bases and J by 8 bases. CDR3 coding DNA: TGTGCCAGCAGCCCACGGACTAGCGGGGGAGGGGACATTCAGTACTTC. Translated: CASSPRTSGGGDIQYF.

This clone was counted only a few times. CDR3 amino acids: CASSVRDYGYTF. DNA of the CDR3: TGTGCCAGTAGTGTCAGGGACTATGGCTACACCTTC. The chain links TRBV19 to TRBJ1-2; D is possibly TRBD1 (5 bases). The CDR3 runs to 12 residues. Trimming shortened V by 5 bases and J by 3 bases, and 7 bases separated the two germline ends. The V gene's germline CDR1 is LNHDA and CDR2 SQIVND (reference sequence).

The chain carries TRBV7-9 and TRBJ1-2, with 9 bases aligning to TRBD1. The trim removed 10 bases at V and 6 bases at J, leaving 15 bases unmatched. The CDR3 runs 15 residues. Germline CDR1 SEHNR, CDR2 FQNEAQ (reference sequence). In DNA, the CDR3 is TGTGCCACGCGCCGAACCTGGACAGGGGTGGATGGCTACACCTTC. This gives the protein CATRRTWTGVDGYTF.

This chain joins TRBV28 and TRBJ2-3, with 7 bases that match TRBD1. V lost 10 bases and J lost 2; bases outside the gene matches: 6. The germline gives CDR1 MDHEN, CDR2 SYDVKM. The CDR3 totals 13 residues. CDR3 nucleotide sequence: TGTGCCACCTGGGACAGATACACAGATACGCAGTATTTT. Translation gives CATWDRYTDTQYF.

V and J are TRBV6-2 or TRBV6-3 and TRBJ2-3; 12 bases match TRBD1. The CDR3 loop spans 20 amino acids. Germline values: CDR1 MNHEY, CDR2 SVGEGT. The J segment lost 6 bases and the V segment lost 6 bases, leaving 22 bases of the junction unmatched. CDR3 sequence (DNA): TGTGCCAGCAGCTTCCCACCCCGGGACAGGGGGCTTTCTCCCCCGGATACGCAGTATTTT. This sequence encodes CASSFPPRDRGLSPPDTQYF.

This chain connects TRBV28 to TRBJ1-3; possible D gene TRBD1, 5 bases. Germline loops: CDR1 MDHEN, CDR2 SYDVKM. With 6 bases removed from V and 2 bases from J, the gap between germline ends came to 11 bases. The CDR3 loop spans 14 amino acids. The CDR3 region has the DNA TGTGCCAGCAGGCCTGGGGCCACTGGAAACACCATATATTTT. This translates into CASRPGATGNTIYF.

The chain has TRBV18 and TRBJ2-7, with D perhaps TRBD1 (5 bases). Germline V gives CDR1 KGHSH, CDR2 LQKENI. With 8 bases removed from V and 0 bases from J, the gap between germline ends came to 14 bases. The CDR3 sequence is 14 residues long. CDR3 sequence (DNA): TGTGCCAGCCACAAGTCCGACAGCTCCTACGAGCAGTACTTC. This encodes CASHKSDSSYEQYF.

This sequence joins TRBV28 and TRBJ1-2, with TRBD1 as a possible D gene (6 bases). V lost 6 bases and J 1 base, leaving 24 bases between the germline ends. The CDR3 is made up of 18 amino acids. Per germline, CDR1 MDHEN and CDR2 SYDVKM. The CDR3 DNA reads TGTGCCAGCAGCTTGATCGACAGGTTATCTTTCCATAACTATGGCTACACCTTC. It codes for CASSLIDRLSFHNYGYTF.

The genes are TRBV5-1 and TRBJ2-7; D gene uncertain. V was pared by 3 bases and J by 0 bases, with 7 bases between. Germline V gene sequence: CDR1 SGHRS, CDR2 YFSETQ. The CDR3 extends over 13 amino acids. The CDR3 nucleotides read TGCGCCAGCAGCTCGACTGCCTCCTACGAGCAGTACTTC. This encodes CASSSTASYEQYF.

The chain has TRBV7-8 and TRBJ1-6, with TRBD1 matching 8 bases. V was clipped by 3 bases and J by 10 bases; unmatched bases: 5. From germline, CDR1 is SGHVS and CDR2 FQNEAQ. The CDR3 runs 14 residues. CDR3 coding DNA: TGTGCCAGCAGCTTCGGACAGGGCGAGTCACCCCTCCACTTT. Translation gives CASSFGQGESPLHF. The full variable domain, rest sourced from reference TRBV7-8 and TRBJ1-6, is GAGVSQSPRYKVAKRGQDVALRCDPISGHVSLFWYQQALGQGPEFLTYFQNEAQLDKSGLPSDRFFAERPEGSVSTLKIQRTQQEDSAVYLCASSFGQGESPLHFGNGTRLTVT.

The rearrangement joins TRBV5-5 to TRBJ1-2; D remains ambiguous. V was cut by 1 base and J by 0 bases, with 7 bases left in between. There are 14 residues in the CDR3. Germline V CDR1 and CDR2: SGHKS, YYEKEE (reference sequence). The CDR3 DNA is TGTGCCAGCAGCTTGCAGGCGACTAACTATGGCTACACCTTC. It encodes CASSLQATNYGYTF.

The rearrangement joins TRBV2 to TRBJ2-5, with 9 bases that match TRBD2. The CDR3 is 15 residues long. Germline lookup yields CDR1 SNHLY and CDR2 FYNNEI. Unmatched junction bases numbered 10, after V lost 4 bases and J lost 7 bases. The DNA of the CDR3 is TGTGCCAGCAGTGTGTCGACTAGCGGAATCGGGACCCAGTACTTC. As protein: CASSVSTSGIGTQYF.

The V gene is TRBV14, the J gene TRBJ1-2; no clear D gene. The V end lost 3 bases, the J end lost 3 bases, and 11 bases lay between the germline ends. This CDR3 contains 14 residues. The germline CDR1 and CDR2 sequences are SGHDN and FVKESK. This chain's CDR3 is CASSQTGEDYGYTF. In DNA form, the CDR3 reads TGTGCCAGCAGCCAGACCGGTGAGGACTATGGCTACACCTTC.

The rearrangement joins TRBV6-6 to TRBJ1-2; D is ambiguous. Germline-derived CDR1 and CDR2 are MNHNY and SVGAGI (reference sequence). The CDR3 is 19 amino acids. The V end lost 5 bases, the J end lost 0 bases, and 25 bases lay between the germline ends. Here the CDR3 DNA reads TGTGCCAGCAGTCCTCTACCTCAGGCGAGCCCCAGAGCTAACTATGGCTACACCTTC. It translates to CASSPLPQASPRANYGYTF.

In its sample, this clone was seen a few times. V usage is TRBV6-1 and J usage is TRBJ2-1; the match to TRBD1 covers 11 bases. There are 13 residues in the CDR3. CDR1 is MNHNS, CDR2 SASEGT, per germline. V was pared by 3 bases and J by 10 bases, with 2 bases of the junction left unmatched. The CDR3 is CASSDGTGGEQFF. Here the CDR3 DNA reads TGTGCCAGCAGTGATGGGACAGGGGGAGAGCAGTTCTTC.

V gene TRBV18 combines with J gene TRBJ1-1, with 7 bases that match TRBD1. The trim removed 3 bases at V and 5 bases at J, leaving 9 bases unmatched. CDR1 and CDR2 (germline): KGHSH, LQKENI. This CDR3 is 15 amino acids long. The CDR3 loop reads CASSPRTGVETEAFF. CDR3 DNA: TGTGCCAGCTCACCTCGAACAGGGGTAGAAACTGAAGCTTTCTTT.

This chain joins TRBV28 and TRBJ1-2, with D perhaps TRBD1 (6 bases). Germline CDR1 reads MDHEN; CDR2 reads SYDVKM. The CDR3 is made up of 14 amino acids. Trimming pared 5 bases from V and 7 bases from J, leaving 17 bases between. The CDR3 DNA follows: TGTGCCAGCAGTAGGGGGGGCGGAGGGCTTGGCTACACCTTC. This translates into CASSRGGGGLGYTF.

CDR3 amino acids: CASVRELSYNSPLHF. CDR3 bases: TGTGCCAGTGTCCGGGAGTTGTCCTATAATTCACCCCTCCACTTT. The chain employs TRBV28 and TRBJ1-6; D not resolved. The V gene's germline CDR1 is MDHEN and CDR2 SYDVKM. This CDR3 region has 15 residues. V lost 9 bases and J 1 base, leaving 13 bases between the germline ends.

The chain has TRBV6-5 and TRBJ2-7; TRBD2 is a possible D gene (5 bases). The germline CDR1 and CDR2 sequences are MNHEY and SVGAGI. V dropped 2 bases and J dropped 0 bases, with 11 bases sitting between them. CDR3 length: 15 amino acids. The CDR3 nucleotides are TGTGCCAGCAGTTACGGGCTAGCAGACTCCTACGAGCAGTACTTC. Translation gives CASSYGLADSYEQYF.

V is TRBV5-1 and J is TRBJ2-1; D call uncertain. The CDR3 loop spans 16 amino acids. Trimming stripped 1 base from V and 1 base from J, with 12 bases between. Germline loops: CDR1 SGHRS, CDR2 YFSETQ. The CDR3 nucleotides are TGCGCCAGCAGCTTGTTAGAGGTTGGGTCCTACAATGAGCAGTTCTTC. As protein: CASSLLEVGSYNEQFF.